These 22 T cell receptor beta chains came from one sample sequenced in a study of blood T cell dynamics during melanoma immunotherapy. Clones were read by immunoSEQ multiplex PCR, and TCRdb kept only the in-frame ones, dropping some. The sample includes about 5,600 clones, 84% of them seen just once. Regarding time point: week 3, after first cycle of checkpoint inhibitor. The material was blood, obtained from a patient treated with checkpoint blockade. The origin of the receptors is a human donor with melanoma. Some clones in this sample may be carry-over from other donors' samples.

The count of this clone is one. The rearrangement joins TRBV6-6 to TRBJ2-5, with D perhaps given as TRBD1 or TRBD2 (6 bases each). Trimming cost V 11 bases and J 0 bases, with 13 bases left between them. Germline V CDR1 and CDR2: MNHNY, SVGAGI (reference sequence). This CDR3 comprises 13 residues. The CDR3 spells CAGGRGDQETQYF. The CDR3 nucleotides are TGTGCCGGGGGGCGAGGGGACCAAGAGACCCAGTACTTC.

This clone has only one observation. J is TRBJ2-2 and V is TRBV4-2; 8 nucleotides align to TRBD2. The germline V gene has CDR1 LGHNA and CDR2 YNFKEQ. There are 20 residues in the CDR3. The V segment lost 0 bases and the J segment 1 base; nucleotides outside the gene matches: 13. CDR3 nucleotides: TGTGCCAGCAGCCAAGATAAAAGGGTAGCGGGATTCGAGAACACCGGGGAGCTGTTTTTT. This sequence encodes CASSQDKRVAGFENTGELFF.

The CDR3 DNA follows: TGTGCCAGCAGTTCAGGGTTCGGTGCTGAAGCTTTCTTT. Its protein is CASSSGFGAEAFF. The rearrangement uses TRBV27 and TRBJ1-1; perhaps TRBD1 as D (5 bases). This CDR3 contains 13 residues. Germline V gene sequence: CDR1 MNHEY, CDR2 SMNVEV (reference sequence). With 4 bases removed from V and 6 bases from J, the gap between germline ends came to 12 bases.

The chain employs TRBV25-1 and TRBJ2-5, with TRBD1 identical over 11 bases. This CDR3 is 15 amino acids long. Trimming took 4 bases from V and 5 from J; bases not matched to a gene: 6. Looked up from germline, CDR1 is MGHDK and CDR2 is SYGVNS. The DNA of the CDR3 is TGTGCCAGCAGTGGGGACAGGGGGGAGGGGGAGACCCAGTACTTC. Translation gives CASSGDRGEGETQYF. Full variable domain (remainder filled in from reference TRBV25-1 and TRBJ2-5): EADIYQTPRYLVIGTGKKITLECSQTMGHDKMYWYQQDPGMELHLIHYSYGVNSTEKGDLSSESTVSRIRTEHFPLTLESARPSHTSQYLCASSGDRGEGETQYFGPGTRLLVL.

The V gene is TRBV29-1, the J gene TRBJ2-7, with D tentatively TRBD2 (5 bases). The CDR3 consists of 11 residues. Germline CDR1 is SQVTM and CDR2 is ANQGSEA. Trimming stripped 7 bases from V and 3 bases from J, with 10 bases between. This CDR3 is CSAGGGYEQYF. Written as DNA, the CDR3 is TGCAGCGCCGGAGGAGGCTACGAGCAGTACTTC.

The chain uses TRBV11-3 and TRBJ2-3; D may be TRBD2 (7 bases). Between the trimmed V and J ends, which lost 5 bases and 2 bases, there was a span of 14 bases. The CDR3 spans 15 residues. The germline CDR1 and CDR2 sequences are SGHNT and YENEEA. As DNA, the CDR3 is TGTGCCAGCAGCCCGGGGGGCGGCCCCACAGATACGCAGTATTTT. This codes for CASSPGGGPTDTQYF.

This chain links TRBV7-9 with TRBJ2-5, with D unresolved. This CDR3 has 14 residues. The germline V gene has CDR1 SEHNR and CDR2 FQNEAQ (reference sequence). V lost 1 base and J lost 1, with 7 bases in between. The CDR3 DNA reads TGTGCCAGCAGCTTAGACCGGACCCAAGAGACCCAGTACTTC. This codes for CASSLDRTQETQYF.

The V call is TRBV11-1, the J call TRBJ1-1, with unresolved D. The germline gives CDR1 SGHAT, CDR2 FQDESV (reference sequence). V lost 1 base to trimming and J lost 7 bases, with 10 bases between them. The CDR3 length is 13 residues. This chain's CDR3 is CASSLDRGNEAFF. The CDR3 DNA reads TGTGCCAGCAGCTTAGATCGTGGAAATGAAGCTTTCTTT. The full variable domain, completed using reference TRBV11-1 and TRBJ1-1, is EAEVAQSPRYKITEKSQAVAFWCDPISGHATLYWYRQILGQGPELLVQFQDESVVDDSQLPKDRFSAERLKGVDSTLKIQPAELGDSAMYLCASSLDRGNEAFFGQGTRLTVV.

The V and J genes are TRBV29-1 and TRBJ1-3, with unresolved D. The CDR3 is 13 residues long. Looked up from germline, CDR1 is SQVTM and CDR2 is ANQGSEA. The V end was cut by 6 bases, the J end by 4 bases, with 13 bases between. In DNA form, the CDR3 reads TGCAGCGTGCCCGGGGTGGAGGGAAACACCATATATTTT. It translates to CSVPGVEGNTIYF.

The genes are TRBV7-2 and TRBJ2-1, with 9 bases aligning to TRBD1. Looked up from germline, CDR1 is SGHTA and CDR2 is FQGNSA. There are 15 residues in the CDR3. V was clipped by 2 bases and J by 4 bases; unmatched bases: 3. The CDR3 here is CASSLTGQGYNEQFF. DNA for the CDR3: TGTGCCAGCAGCTTAACGGGACAGGGTTACAATGAGCAGTTCTTC.

V and J are TRBV6-5 and TRBJ2-1; D unclear. The germline gives CDR1 MNHEY, CDR2 SVGAGI. Deletions cut 8 bases from V and 8 bases from J, with 10 bases between. CDR3 length equals 11 residues. The CDR3 loop is CASSGFDEQFF. The DNA of the CDR3 is TGTGCCAGCTCTGGGTTCGATGAGCAGTTCTTC.

V gene TRBV5-1 combines with J gene TRBJ2-1, with D possibly matching TRBD2 (5 bases). CDR3 length: 14 residues. Germline CDR1 SGHRS, CDR2 YFSETQ. The V end lost 2 bases, the J end lost 0 bases, and 6 bases lay between the germline ends. The CDR3 is CASSLRDSYNEQFF. CDR3 DNA sequence: TGCGCCAGCAGCTTACGGGACTCCTACAATGAGCAGTTCTTC.

The V and J genes are TRBV7-8 and TRBJ2-7; 7 bases are a match to TRBD2. The germline V gene has CDR1 SGHVS and CDR2 FQNEAQ. V shed 6 bases and J 2 bases; nucleotides not matched to a gene: 10. The CDR3 consists of 15 residues. For the CDR3, the DNA is TGTGCCAGCAGGTATCAAAAGGGAGGGGCCTACGAGCAGTACTTC. Its protein is CASRYQKGGAYEQYF.

This chain uses TRBV11-2 with TRBJ2-3; 12 bases agree with TRBD2. CDR1 and CDR2 from the germline V gene are SGHAT and FQNNGV. V lost 8 bases, J lost 4 bases, and 1 base stayed unmatched. This CDR3 is 13 amino acids long. CDR3 coding DNA: TGTGCCAGCGGACTAGCGGGACCAGATACGCAGTATTTT. It translates to CASGLAGPDTQYF.

This clone is a singleton in its sample. J is TRBJ2-1 and V is TRBV6-1; 14 bases fit TRBD2. The CDR3 covers 14 residues. The trim removed 7 bases at V and 7 bases at J, leaving 3 bases unmatched. CDR1 and CDR2 (germline): MNHNS, SASEGT. The CDR3 sequence: CASKGTSGGNEQFF. DNA for the CDR3: TGTGCCAGCAAAGGGACTAGCGGGGGAAATGAGCAGTTCTTC.

This chain links TRBV5-1 with TRBJ2-1; D unresolved. CDR3 length equals 15 residues. Germline-derived CDR1 and CDR2 are SGHRS and YFSETQ. The V end lost 2 bases, the J end lost 0 bases, and 9 bases lay between the germline ends. CDR3 coding DNA: TGCGCCAGCAGCTTTAACCTGGGCTCCTACAATGAGCAGTTCTTC. This encodes CASSFNLGSYNEQFF.

This clone was detected only once. V usage is TRBV19 and J usage is TRBJ2-2; 7 nucleotides agree with TRBD2. The V gene's germline CDR1 is LNHDA and CDR2 SQIVND (reference sequence). V dropped 7 bases and J dropped 3; count of bases not matched to a gene: 5. The CDR3 is made up of 14 amino acids. The CDR3 region is CASKRGVDTGELFF. Written as DNA, the CDR3 is TGTGCCAGTAAGCGGGGTGTGGACACCGGGGAGCTGTTTTTT.

The chain couples TRBV5-1 to TRBJ2-1, with 11 positions matching TRBD2. Germline trimming cut 0 bases from V and 8 bases from J; bases unmatched to any gene: 7. CDR3 length equals 16 residues. CDR1 SGHRS and CDR2 YFSETQ come from the germline V gene. The CDR3 DNA follows: TGCGCCAGCAGCTTGGGTCTAGCGGGAGGTTGGGATGAGCAGTTCTTC. This encodes CASSLGLAGGWDEQFF. The full variable domain, completed using reference TRBV5-1 and TRBJ2-1, is KAGVTQTPRYLIKTRGQQVTLSCSPISGHRSVSWYQQTPGQGLQFLFEYFSETQRNKGNFPGRFSGRQFSNSRSEMNVSTLELGDSALYLCASSLGLAGGWDEQFFGPGTRLTVL.

The chain uses TRBV18 and TRBJ1-4; D not resolved. The V gene's germline CDR1 is KGHSH and CDR2 LQKENI. V was cut by 2 bases and J by 0 bases, with 4 bases left in between. The CDR3 is 14 amino acids. The CDR3 nucleotides read TGTGCCAGCTCACCAAGGGCAACTAATGAAAAACTGTTTTTT. This codes for CASSPRATNEKLFF.

This rearrangement joins TRBV27 to TRBJ2-7; D might be TRBD1 or TRBD2, each matching 5 bases. V was cut by 3 bases and J by 3 bases, with 9 bases left in between. The CDR3 length is 13 residues. Per germline, CDR1 MNHEY and CDR2 SMNVEV (reference sequence). This CDR3 is CASSLGDGYEQYF. CDR3 in DNA: TGTGCCAGCAGTTTGGGGGATGGCTACGAGCAGTACTTC.

The rearrangement uses TRBV5-4 and TRBJ2-7; D tentatively fits TRBD1 or TRBD2 (6 bases each). CDR3 length: 14 amino acids. From germline, CDR1 is SGHNT and CDR2 YYREEE (reference sequence). With 2 bases removed from V and 2 bases from J, the gap between germline ends came to 11 bases. CDR3 sequence (DNA): TGTGCCAGCAGCTTAGGGGGAGGCCCCTACGAGCAGTACTTC. It translates to CASSLGGGPYEQYF.

The rearrangement joins TRBV2 to TRBJ2-3; D may correspond to TRBD1 or TRBD2 (5 bases each). V lost 3 bases to trimming and J lost 8 bases, with 12 bases between them. CDR3 length equals 13 residues. Germline V gene sequence: CDR1 SNHLY, CDR2 FYNNEI. The CDR3 nucleotides are TGTGCCAGCAGTGACGAGGGGTCGAGTACGCAGTATTTT. As protein: CASSDEGSSTQYF. The full variable domain, in which reference TRBV2 and TRBJ2-3 provide the parts outside the CDR3, is EPEVTQTPSHQVTQMGQEVILRCVPISNHLYFYWYRQILGQKVEFLVSFYNNEISEKSEIFDDQFSVERPDGSNFTLKIRSTKLEDSAMYFCASSDEGSSTQYFGPGTRLTVL.